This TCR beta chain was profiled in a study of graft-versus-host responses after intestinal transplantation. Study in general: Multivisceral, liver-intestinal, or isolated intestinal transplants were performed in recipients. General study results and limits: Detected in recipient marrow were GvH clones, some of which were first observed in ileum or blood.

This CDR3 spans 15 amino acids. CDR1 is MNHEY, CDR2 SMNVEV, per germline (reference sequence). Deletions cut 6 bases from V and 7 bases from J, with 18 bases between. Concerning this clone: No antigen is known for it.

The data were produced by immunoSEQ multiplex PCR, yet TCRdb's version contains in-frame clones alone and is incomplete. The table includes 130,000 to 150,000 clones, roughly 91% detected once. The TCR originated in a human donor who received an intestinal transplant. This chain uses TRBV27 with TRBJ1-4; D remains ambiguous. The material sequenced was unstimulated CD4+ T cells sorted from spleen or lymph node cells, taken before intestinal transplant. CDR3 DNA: TGTGCCAGCAGACCTCCGGGCCCGAAAACTGAAAAACTGTTTTTT. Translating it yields CASRPPGPKTEKLFF.